Listed here is a single TCR beta chain. Clones were sequenced by immunoSEQ multiplex PCR, and TCRdb holds only the in-frame ones, with some missing. This table holds 30,000 to 35,000 clones, about 93% found once. With V trimmed by 6 bases and J by 0 bases, 11 bases remained unmatched. This CDR3 spans 19 amino acids. Looked up from germline, CDR1 is LNHDA and CDR2 is SQIVND (reference sequence). This record comes from a study of blood T cell repertoires in COVID-19. Whole-study context: In each case, the material was cDNA or gDNA derived from T cells, B-cell-depleted T cells, or PBMCs.

What was sequenced was peripheral blood. The chain recombines TRBV19 with TRBJ1-6, with 10 positions matching TRBD1. The sequence derives from a human donor in a cohort sampled during active COVID-19. CDR3 in amino acids: CASRHKGQGKSSYNSPLHF. The CDR3 nucleotides read TGTGCCAGTAGGCACAAGGGACAGGGGAAAAGCTCCTATAATTCACCCCTCCACTTT. Combining the CDR3 with reference TRBV19 and TRBJ1-6 gives the whole variable domain DGGITQSPKYLFRKEGQNVTLSCEQNLNHDAMYWYRQDPGQGLRLIYYSQIVNDFQKGDIAEGYSVSREKKESFPLTVTSAQKNPTAFYLCASRHKGQGKSSYNSPLHFGNGTRLTVT.